One and the same sample provided the 8 T cell receptor beta chains below, sequenced in a study of blood T cell repertoires in COVID-19. Libraries were prepared by immunoSEQ multiplex PCR; TCRdb keeps only in-frame clonotypes and omits some of them. Here the sample spans approximately 92,000 clones, about 82% being singletons. Sequenced sample: peripheral blood. The receptor set was obtained from a middle-aged man with acute or convalescent COVID-19.

In this sample, this clone turned up once. The chain couples TRBV6-1 to TRBJ2-4; perhaps TRBD1 as D (6 bases). Germline CDR1 is MNHNS and CDR2 is SASEGT. CDR3 length: 16 amino acids. The V end lost 0 bases, the J end lost 0 bases, and 9 bases lay between the germline ends. The CDR3 DNA reads TGTGCCAGCAGTGAAGCCCGGACAGCAGCCAAAAACATTCAGTACTTC. It codes for CASSEARTAAKNIQYF.

This chain joins TRBV10-2 and TRBJ1-1; no firm D call. CDR1 WSHSY and CDR2 SAAADI come from the germline V gene. V shed 7 bases and J shed 1 base, with 10 bases lying between them. The CDR3 is 13 residues long. The CDR3 DNA reads as TGCGCCAGCATTGGCTGGAGGAACACTGAAGCTTTCTTT. Amino acid sequence: CASIGWRNTEAFF.

The V call is TRBV28, the J call TRBJ2-3; D perhaps matches TRBD2 (6 bases). The V and J ends lost 7 bases and 1 base respectively, with 6 bases between them. CDR1 is MDHEN and CDR2 is SYDVKM in the germline V gene. The CDR3 covers 12 residues. The CDR3 protein is CASTSGTDTQYF. In DNA, the CDR3 is TGTGCCAGCACTAGCGGCACAGATACGCAGTATTTT.

This clone was observed a handful of times. The chain recombines TRBV18 with TRBJ1-1; 7 nucleotides match TRBD1. Losses at the gene ends were 8 bases for V and 6 bases for J; bases not matched to a gene: 9. Germline loops: CDR1 KGHSH, CDR2 LQKENI. The CDR3 contains 13 residues. The CDR3 sequence is CASLRNRGSEAFF. The CDR3 nucleotides read TGTGCCAGCCTACGAAACAGGGGTTCTGAAGCTTTCTTT. Supplemented by reference TRBV18 and TRBJ1-1, the full variable domain reads NAGVMQNPRHLVRRRGQEARLRCSPMKGHSHVYWYRQLPEEGLKFMVYLQKENIIDESGMPKERFSAEFPKEGPSILRIQQVVRGDSAAYFCASLRNRGSEAFFGQGTRLTVV.

This chain uses TRBV9 with TRBJ1-3; D might be TRBD1 (6 bases). Trimming left V 0 bases short and J 4 bases short, with 17 bases between. In germline, CDR1 is SGDLS, CDR2 YYNGEE. This CDR3 is 17 amino acids long. DNA of the CDR3: TGTGCCAGCAGCGTAGATGATGGGGGGGCCGAGGGAAACACCATATATTTT. It encodes CASSVDDGGAEGNTIYF.

V gene TRBV7-3 combines with J gene TRBJ2-3; D unclear. This CDR3 comprises 15 residues. CDR1 is SGHTA, CDR2 FQGTGA, per germline. Trimming took off 1 base at V and 2 bases at J, with 10 bases between the two ends. As DNA, the CDR3 is TGTGCCAGCAGCTTAAATTTCGTATCCACAGATACGCAGTATTTT. Amino acids: CASSLNFVSTDTQYF.

The chain couples TRBV10-3 to TRBJ1-1; D uncertain. The CDR3 contains 15 residues. V was pared by 2 bases and J by 3 bases, with 13 bases between. The germline CDR1 and CDR2 sequences are ENHRY and SYGVKD. The CDR3 here is CAISERLNSDTEAFF. CDR3 bases: TGTGCCATCAGTGAGCGGTTGAATAGCGACACTGAAGCTTTCTTT.

This chain joins TRBV18 and TRBJ2-2, with D possibly matching TRBD1 (5 bases). Germline V gene sequence: CDR1 KGHSH, CDR2 LQKENI. V was cut by 8 bases and J by 4 bases, with 23 bases left in between. The CDR3 totals 17 residues. For the CDR3, the DNA is TGTGCCAGCCTAAAGGGGCAGGGCGTCGTGGGCACCGGGGAGCTGTTTTTT. Protein product: CASLKGQGVVGTGELFF.